This T cell receptor beta chain is from a study of shared clonotypes between healthy human individuals (TCRdb year 2020). In terms of the full investigation: The cohort comprised two women and a few men aged 18 to 49 years. For each donor, CD4 naive and CD4 memory were each given three plates, CD8 naive was given two plates, and CD8 memory was given one plate. Blood TCR repertoires of roughly 5 healthy adults were deeply sequenced to estimate repertoire size and the extent of clonotype sharing between individuals. Libraries were prepared and TCR repertoires were sequenced by different laboratories using diverse techniques, in order to increase sequencing depth and limit assay-specific biases. Each donor's leukapheresis produced roughly between roughly 0.9 and 9 billion PBMCs. The research as a whole found: Based on pairwise subsampling, the degree of clonotype sharing among donors was expected to be affected by sequencing depth. Even with the large sequencing depth, rarefaction of the sorted-subset datasets indicated that sequencing was incomplete. Naive subsets generally had larger estimated clonotype richness than memory subsets. The small number of donors limited the genetic and exposure-history diversity represented. Compared with non-shared clonotypes, clonotypes shared by all four sorted-subset donors had higher generation probabilities. Sampling was restricted to blood, and TCR repertoires in tissues likely differ from the TCR repertoires found in blood. Across a handful of donors, approximately 5% of naive CD4, approximately 3.6% of naive CD8, around 2.5% of memory CD4, and approximately 0.4% of memory CD8 clonotypes were shared.

Using the deep immunoSEQ assay, TCR CDR3 regions were amplified from genomic DNA by multiplex PCR. Genomic DNA extracted from each cell subset was distributed evenly over all wells of several immunoSEQ 96-well plates, and each plate served as one replicate. Each replicate PCR for sorted subsets received roughly 0.2 ug genomic DNA, equal to around 32,000 T cell genomes. The purified libraries were quantified using a Qubit 3.0 fluorometer, sized with a Bioanalyzer 2100, and then quantified again using the KAPA Library Quantification kit. A separate single-read 150-cycle Illumina NextSeq 550 flow cell was used to sequence each immunoSEQ 96-well plate. On the authors' methods: Because the immunoSEQ output included only junctional sequences and no quality scores, the filtering could not be the same as the filtering used for full-length reads. Sequences were annotated with PyIR, a Python wrapper for IgBLAST v1.9, and V/J genes and CDR3 were assigned using IMGT germline references. Any read was removed if the V/J assignment was weak (E-value above 1e-6), the CDR3 was missing, or the read contained stop codons, out-of-frame junctions, or ambiguous translated residues. V3J clonotypes were defined by identical inferred V gene, J gene, and CDR3 amino acid sequence. The percentage overlap between two repertoires was calculated by dividing the number of shared unique clonotypes by the size of the smaller repertoire. Repertoire richness was assessed with RTK rarefaction, the Chao1 estimator, and Recon v2.1 estimates of unobserved clonotypes. Generation probabilities were computed with OLGA for all TCRbeta clonotypes obtained by the gDNA method from four donors. In its TCRdb copy, this immuneACCESS table keeps in-frame sequences only and misses some clones. Where compared with another copy, unresolved V genes explain less than half of these, and the others have no known cause. V and J calls and clone size are those listed in that table; D and trimming were worked out from the DNA. Across this sample there are a few million clones, with 90% to 97% seen only once. The ten largest clones add up to approximately 0.13% of the sample.

Via the germline V gene, CDR1 is SNHLY and CDR2 FYNNEI. The CDR3 has 11 amino acids, counting the end cysteine and phenylalanine. The CDR3 DNA has 33 bases and is translated from base 1. The junction carries 8 bases between V and J, which are trimmed by 5 bases and 7 bases respectively. Details on this clone: Its antigen is currently not known. Base qualities are missing; no much larger clone stands one base away.

Healthy HIV-negative adults with no recently reported acute infections or vaccinations were included as donors. Only Caucasian adults living in Nashville, Tennessee, USA were represented among the donors. CD4+ T cells were enriched by magnetic negative selection; naive cells were then positively selected on CD45RA, and the negative fraction formed the memory subset. Blood was obtained by leukapheresis, after which PBMCs were separated by Ficoll-Histopaque density gradient centrifugation and cryopreserved in liquid nitrogen vapor phase. Analytical flow cytometry was used to check the purity and quantity of every magnetically sorted T cell population. Each sorted fraction had its genomic DNA isolated and then quantified by UV absorbance on a Nanodrop 2000c.

The chain is assembled from TRBV2 and TRBJ2-5; the D gene assignment is ambiguous. Input material: naive CD4+ T cells sorted from blood. In the paper's terms, the cell subset or site label means: CD45RA+ positively selected. The sequence came from a man younger than 30 in good health. The CDR3 is CASSQWGTQYF. The DNA is as follows: TGTGCCAGCAGTCAATGGGGGACCCAGTACTTC. Supplemented by the reference TRBV2 and TRBJ2-5 proteins around the CDR3, the complete variable domain is EPEVTQTPSHQVTQMGQEVILRCVPISNHLYFYWYRQILGQKVEFLVSFYNNEISEKSEIFDDQFSVERPDGSNFTLKIRSTKLEDSAMYFCASSQWGTQYFGPGTRLLVL.